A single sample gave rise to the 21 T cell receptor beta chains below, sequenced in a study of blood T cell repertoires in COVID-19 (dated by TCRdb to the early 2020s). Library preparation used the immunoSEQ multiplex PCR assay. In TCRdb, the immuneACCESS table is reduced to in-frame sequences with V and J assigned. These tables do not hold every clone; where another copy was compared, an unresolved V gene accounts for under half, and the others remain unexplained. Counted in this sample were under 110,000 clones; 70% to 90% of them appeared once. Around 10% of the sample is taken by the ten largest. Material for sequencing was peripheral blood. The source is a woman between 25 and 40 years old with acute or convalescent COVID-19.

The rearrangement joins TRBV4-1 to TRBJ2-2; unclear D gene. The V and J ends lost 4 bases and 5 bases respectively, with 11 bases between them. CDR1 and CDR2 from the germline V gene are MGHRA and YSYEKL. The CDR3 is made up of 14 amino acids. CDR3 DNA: TGCGCCAGCAGCCCCCCAACTGTGACCGGGGAGCTGTTTTTT. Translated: CASSPPTVTGELFF.

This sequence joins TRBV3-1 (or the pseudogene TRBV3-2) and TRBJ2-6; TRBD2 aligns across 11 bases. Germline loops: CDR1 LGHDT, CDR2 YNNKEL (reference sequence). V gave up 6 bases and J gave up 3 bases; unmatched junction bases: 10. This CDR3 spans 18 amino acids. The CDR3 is CASSPLAGDPSGANVLTF. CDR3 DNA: TGTGCCAGCAGTCCACTAGCGGGGGATCCAAGTGGGGCCAACGTCCTGACTTTC.

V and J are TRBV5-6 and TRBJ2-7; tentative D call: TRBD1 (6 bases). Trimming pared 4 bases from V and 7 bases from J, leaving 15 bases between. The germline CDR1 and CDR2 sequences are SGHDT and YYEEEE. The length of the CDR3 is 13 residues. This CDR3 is CASSRPGVGEQYF. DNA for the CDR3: TGTGCCAGCAGCCGACCAGGGGTGGGGGAGCAGTACTTC.

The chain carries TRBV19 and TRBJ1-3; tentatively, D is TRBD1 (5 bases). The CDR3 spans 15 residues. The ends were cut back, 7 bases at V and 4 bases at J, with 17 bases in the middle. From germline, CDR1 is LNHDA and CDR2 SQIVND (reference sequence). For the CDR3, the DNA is TGTGCCAGTAAACGTCCCGGGACTACAGGAAACACCATATATTTT. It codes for CASKRPGTTGNTIYF.

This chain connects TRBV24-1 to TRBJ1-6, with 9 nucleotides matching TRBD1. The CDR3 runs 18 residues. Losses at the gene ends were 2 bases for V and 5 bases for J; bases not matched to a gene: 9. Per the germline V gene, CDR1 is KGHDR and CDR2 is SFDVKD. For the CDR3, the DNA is TGTGCCACCAGTGATTGGGGGGACCGGGACAGGGATAATTCACCCCTCCACTTT. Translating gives CATSDWGDRDRDNSPLHF.

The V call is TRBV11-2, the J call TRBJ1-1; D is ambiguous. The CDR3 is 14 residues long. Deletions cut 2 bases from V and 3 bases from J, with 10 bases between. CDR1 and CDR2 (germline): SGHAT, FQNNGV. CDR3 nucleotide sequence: TGTGCCAGCAGCTTAAGGGCGGGTCACACTGAAGCTTTCTTT. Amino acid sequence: CASSLRAGHTEAFF.

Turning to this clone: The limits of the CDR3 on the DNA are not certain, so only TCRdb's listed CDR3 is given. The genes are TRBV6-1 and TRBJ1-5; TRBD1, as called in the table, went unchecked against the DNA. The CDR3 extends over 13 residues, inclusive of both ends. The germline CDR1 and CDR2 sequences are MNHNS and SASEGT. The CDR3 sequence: CASSDFGTGARHF.

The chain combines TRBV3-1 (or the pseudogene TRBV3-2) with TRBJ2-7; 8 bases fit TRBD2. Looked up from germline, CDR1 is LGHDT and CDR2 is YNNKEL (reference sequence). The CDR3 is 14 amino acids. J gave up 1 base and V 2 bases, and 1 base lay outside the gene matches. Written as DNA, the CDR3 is TGTGCCAGCAGCCAAAGCGGGGGTTCCTACGAGCAGTACTTC. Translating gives CASSQSGGSYEQYF.

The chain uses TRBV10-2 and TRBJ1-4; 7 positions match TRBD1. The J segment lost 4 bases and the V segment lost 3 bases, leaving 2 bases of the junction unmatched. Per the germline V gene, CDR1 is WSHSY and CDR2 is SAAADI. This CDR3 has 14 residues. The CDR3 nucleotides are TGCGCCAGCAGTGATAGGGGGCTTAATGAAAAACTGTTTTTT. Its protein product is CASSDRGLNEKLFF.

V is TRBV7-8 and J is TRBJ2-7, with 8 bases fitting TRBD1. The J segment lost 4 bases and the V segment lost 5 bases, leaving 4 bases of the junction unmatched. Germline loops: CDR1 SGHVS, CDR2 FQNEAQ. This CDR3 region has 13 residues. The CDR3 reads CASSQQGAYEQYF. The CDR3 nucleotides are TGTGCCAGCAGCCAGCAGGGGGCGTACGAGCAGTACTTC.

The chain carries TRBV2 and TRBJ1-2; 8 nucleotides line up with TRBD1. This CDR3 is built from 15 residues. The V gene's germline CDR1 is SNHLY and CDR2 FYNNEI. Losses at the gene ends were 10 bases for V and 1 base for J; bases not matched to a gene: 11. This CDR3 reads CATLQGGLNNYGYTF. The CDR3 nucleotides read TGTGCCACCCTACAGGGGGGCCTAAATAACTATGGCTACACCTTC. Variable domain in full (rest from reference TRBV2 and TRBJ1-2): EPEVTQTPSHQVTQMGQEVILRCVPISNHLYFYWYRQILGQKVEFLVSFYNNEISEKSEIFDDQFSVERPDGSNFTLKIRSTKLEDSAMYFCATLQGGLNNYGYTFGSGTRLTVV.

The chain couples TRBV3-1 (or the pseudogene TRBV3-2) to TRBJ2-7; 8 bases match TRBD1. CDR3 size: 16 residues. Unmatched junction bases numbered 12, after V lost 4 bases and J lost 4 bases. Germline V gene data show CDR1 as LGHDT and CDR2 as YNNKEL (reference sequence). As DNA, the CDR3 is TGTGCCAGCAGCCCTCAGGGGGCGCGACTAGGGTACGAGCAGTACTTC. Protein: CASSPQGARLGYEQYF.

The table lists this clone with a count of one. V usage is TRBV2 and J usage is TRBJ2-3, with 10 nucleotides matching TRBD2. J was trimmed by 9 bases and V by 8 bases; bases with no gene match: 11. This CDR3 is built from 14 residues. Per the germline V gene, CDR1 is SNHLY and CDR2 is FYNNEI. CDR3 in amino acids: CASLLAGPHSTQYF. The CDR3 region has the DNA TGTGCCAGCCTACTAGCGGGGCCACATTCGACGCAGTATTTT.

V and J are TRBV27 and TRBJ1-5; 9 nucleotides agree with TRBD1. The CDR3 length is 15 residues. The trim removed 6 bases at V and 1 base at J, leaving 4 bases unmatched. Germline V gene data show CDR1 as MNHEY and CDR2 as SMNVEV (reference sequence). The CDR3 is CASRTGTGSNQPQHF. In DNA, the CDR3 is TGTGCCAGCAGGACCGGGACAGGGAGCAATCAGCCCCAGCATTTT.

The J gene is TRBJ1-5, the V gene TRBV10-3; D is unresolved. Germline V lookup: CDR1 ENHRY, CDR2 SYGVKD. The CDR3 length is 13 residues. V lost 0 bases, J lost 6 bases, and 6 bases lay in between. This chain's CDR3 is CAISESTSQPQHF. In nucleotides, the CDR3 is TGTGCCATCAGTGAGTCCACCAGTCAGCCCCAGCATTTT.

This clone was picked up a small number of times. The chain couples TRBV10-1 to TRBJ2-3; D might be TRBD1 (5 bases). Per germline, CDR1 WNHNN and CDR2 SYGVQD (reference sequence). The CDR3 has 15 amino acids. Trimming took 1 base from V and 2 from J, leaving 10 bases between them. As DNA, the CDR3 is TGCGCCAGCAGTGAGTACCAGGGCCCCACAGATACGCAGTATTTT. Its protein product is CASSEYQGPTDTQYF.

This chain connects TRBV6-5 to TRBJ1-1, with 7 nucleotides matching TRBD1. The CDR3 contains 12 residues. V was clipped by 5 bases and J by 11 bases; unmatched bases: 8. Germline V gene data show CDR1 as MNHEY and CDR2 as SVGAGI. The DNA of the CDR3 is TGTGCCAGCAGTCGGGACAGAGTTTGGGCTTTCTTT. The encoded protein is CASSRDRVWAFF.

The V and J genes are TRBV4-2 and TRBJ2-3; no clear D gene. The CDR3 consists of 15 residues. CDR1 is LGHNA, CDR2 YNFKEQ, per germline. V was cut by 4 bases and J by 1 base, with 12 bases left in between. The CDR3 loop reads CASSPSGFGTDTQYF. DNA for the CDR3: TGTGCCAGCAGCCCCTCAGGTTTTGGCACAGATACGCAGTATTTT.

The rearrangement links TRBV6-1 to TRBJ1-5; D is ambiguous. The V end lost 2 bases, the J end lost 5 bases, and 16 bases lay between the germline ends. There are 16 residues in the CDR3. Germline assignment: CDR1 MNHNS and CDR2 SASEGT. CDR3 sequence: CASSERFLGLDQPQHF. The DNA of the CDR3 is TGTGCCAGCAGTGAAAGGTTCTTGGGCCTCGATCAGCCCCAGCATTTT.

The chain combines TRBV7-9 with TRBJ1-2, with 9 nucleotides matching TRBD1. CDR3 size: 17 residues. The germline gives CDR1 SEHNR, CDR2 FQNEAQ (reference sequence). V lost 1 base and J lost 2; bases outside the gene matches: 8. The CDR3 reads CASSLVPGTGSNYGYTF. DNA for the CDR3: TGTGCCAGCAGCTTAGTCCCCGGGACAGGGTCAAACTATGGCTACACCTTC.

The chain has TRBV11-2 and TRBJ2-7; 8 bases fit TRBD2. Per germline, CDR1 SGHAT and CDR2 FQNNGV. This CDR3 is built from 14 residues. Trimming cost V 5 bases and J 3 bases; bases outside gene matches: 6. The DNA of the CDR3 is TGTGCCAGCAGCGCAGGTAGCGGGATCTACGAGCAGTACTTC. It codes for CASSAGSGIYEQYF.